The 21 T cell receptor beta chains given below trace back to one sample, sequenced in a study of shared clonotypes between healthy human individuals. Only in-frame clones appear in the TCRdb table, and some are missing; sequencing was by immunoSEQ multiplex PCR. The profile shows approximately 2,200,000 clones, roughly 91% of them singletons. CD45RO-negative, CCR7-positively selected cells formed the naive CD8 fraction, excluding terminally differentiated effector memory CD45RA+ cells. Sequenced input: naive CD8+ T cells from PBMCs. The receptors shown here come from a man younger than 35 in good health. Some clones in this sample may be carry-over from other donors' samples.

The CDR3: CASSVNRDRDGYTF. The DNA for the CDR3 is TGTGCCAGCAGCGTCAACCGGGACAGGGATGGCTACACCTTC. The chain is built from TRBV9 and TRBJ1-2, with 9 positions matching TRBD1. The CDR3 spans 14 residues. After removal of 2 bases from V and 6 bases from J, the junction contained 5 bases not matched to a gene. Germline V CDR1 and CDR2: SGDLS, YYNGEE. Full variable domain (missing parts from reference TRBV9 and TRBJ1-2): DSGVTQTPKHLITATGQRVTLRCSPRSGDLSVYWYQQSLDQGLQFLIQYYNGEERAKGNILERFSAQQFPDLHSELNLSSLELGDSALYFCASSVNRDRDGYTFGSGTRLTVV.

This chain joins TRBV7-9 and TRBJ2-5, with D perhaps TRBD1 (5 bases). V shed 1 base and J shed 5 bases, with 14 bases lying between them. The germline V gene encodes CDR1 SEHNR and CDR2 FQNEAQ (reference sequence). The CDR3 sequence is 15 residues long. The CDR3 coding sequence is TGTGCCAGCAGCTTAGGGACACCCCTGGAGGAGACCCAGTACTTC. It encodes CASSLGTPLEETQYF.

This rearrangement joins TRBV29-1 to TRBJ2-1; 12 bases agree with TRBD2. J gave up 0 bases and V 0 bases, and 9 bases lay outside the gene matches. CDR1 and CDR2 from the germline V gene are SQVTM and ANQGSEA. This CDR3 has 19 amino acids. DNA for the CDR3: TGCAGCGTTGAAGATCGAACTAGCGGGAGGACCAGCTCCTACAATGAGCAGTTCTTC. Encoded protein: CSVEDRTSGRTSSYNEQFF.

This chain joins TRBV19 and TRBJ1-1; 10 nucleotides align to TRBD1. The junction had 14 bases not matched to a gene; V was cut back by 5 bases and J by 5 bases. The CDR3 consists of 17 residues. CDR1 LNHDA and CDR2 SQIVND come from the germline V gene (reference sequence). In DNA, the CDR3 is TGTGCCAGTAGTGCCCGGGACAGGGGCCGGAGGGGAACTGAAGCTTTCTTT. It yields the protein CASSARDRGRRGTEAFF.

The chain uses TRBV7-9 and TRBJ2-5; D may match TRBD1 or TRBD2 (5 bases each). The CDR3 loop spans 16 amino acids. CDR1 is SEHNR, CDR2 FQNEAQ, per germline (reference sequence). Trimming took off 3 bases at V and 9 bases at J, with 23 bases between the two ends. In nucleotides, the CDR3 is TGTGCCAGCAGCTTTCATCTACTGGGGACCCCTCAGGCCCAGTACTTC. Its protein product is CASSFHLLGTPQAQYF.

This chain connects TRBV5-1 to TRBJ2-1, with 7 nucleotides matching TRBD1. V lost 0 bases, J lost 10 bases, and 4 bases stayed unmatched. The CDR3 sequence is 13 residues long. Germline values: CDR1 SGHRS, CDR2 YFSETQ. The CDR3 loop reads CASSLEGQLEQFF. CDR3 in DNA: TGCGCCAGCAGCTTGGAGGGACAGCTCGAGCAGTTCTTC.

The chain uses TRBV6-1 and TRBJ2-7, with D uncertain. The CDR3 length is 9 residues. Germline V lookup: CDR1 MNHNS, CDR2 SASEGT. Deletions cut 4 bases from V and 6 bases from J, with 1 base between. CDR3 protein: CASSAEQYF. The CDR3 DNA reads as TGTGCCAGCAGTGCCGAGCAGTACTTC.

V gene TRBV7-6 combines with J gene TRBJ1-2; TRBD1 matches at 10 bases. Trimming at V came to 5 bases and at J to 4 bases, leaving 4 bases not matched to a gene. CDR1 is SGHVS and CDR2 is FNYEAQ in the germline V gene. The CDR3 extends over 14 amino acids. DNA of the CDR3: TGTGCCAGCAGCCGGGACAGGGGAGGCTATGGCTACACCTTC. This sequence encodes CASSRDRGGYGYTF.

The chain couples TRBV27 to TRBJ2-7; D uncertain. The CDR3 has 17 residues. The V and J ends lost 2 bases and 0 bases respectively, with 17 bases between them. Germline CDR1 and CDR2: MNHEY and SMNVEV (reference sequence). Here the CDR3 DNA reads TGTGCCAGCAGTTTACAGCTGCGCCTAGGCCCCTCCTACGAGCAGTACTTC. Protein: CASSLQLRLGPSYEQYF.

V and J are TRBV27 and TRBJ1-4, with a possible D match to TRBD1 (5 bases). Germline V gene lookup returns CDR1 MNHEY and CDR2 SMNVEV (reference sequence). V lost 4 bases and J 3 bases, leaving 12 bases between the germline ends. The CDR3 spans 15 residues. This chain's CDR3 is CASSSLQVSNEKLFF. The CDR3 coding sequence is TGTGCCAGCAGTTCACTACAGGTCTCTAATGAAAAACTGTTTTTT.

The rearrangement joins TRBV6-5 to TRBJ2-7, with D perhaps matching TRBD2 (5 bases). Trimming stripped 7 bases from V and 4 bases from J, with 17 bases between. CDR3 length: 14 amino acids. Germline V gene lookup returns CDR1 MNHEY and CDR2 SVGAGI. CDR3 bases: TGTGCCAGCACCAACACGACCGGGAAATACGAGCAGTACTTC. Residues: CASTNTTGKYEQYF.

This sequence joins TRBV28 and TRBJ2-3; 7 nucleotides line up with TRBD1. Per the germline V gene, CDR1 is MDHEN and CDR2 is SYDVKM. The CDR3 is 17 residues long. V was pared by 4 bases and J by 0 bases, with 10 bases of the junction left unmatched. The CDR3 loop reads CASSSRLQGRSTDTQYF. In DNA form, the CDR3 reads TGTGCCAGCAGTTCCCGCCTACAGGGGCGCAGCACAGATACGCAGTATTTT.

This chain connects TRBV19 to TRBJ2-6; no clear D. From germline, CDR1 is LNHDA and CDR2 SQIVND (reference sequence). This CDR3 is built from 15 residues. The V end was cut by 0 bases, the J end by 0 bases, with 3 bases between. The CDR3 loop is CASSIDYSGANVLTF. The CDR3 DNA reads TGTGCCAGTAGTATAGACTACTCTGGGGCCAACGTCCTGACTTTC.

A note on this clone: This sample includes further DNA sequences coding for the same CDR3. The chain is built from TRBV9 and TRBJ2-7; the match to TRBD1 covers 9 bases. V shed 3 bases and J 0 bases; nucleotides not matched to a gene: 4. The CDR3 extends over 15 amino acids. Germline CDR1 reads SGDLS; CDR2 reads YYNGEE. DNA for the CDR3: TGTGCCAGCAGCGCGGGACAGGGCCTCTCCTACGAGCAGTACTTC. Translating it yields CASSAGQGLSYEQYF.

CDR3 nucleotides: TGTGCCAGCAGCTCTCCCCCCGGGACTGTCGCTCCTTGGGACGAGCAGTACTTC. It translates to CASSSPPGTVAPWDEQYF. The rearrangement links TRBV7-8 to TRBJ2-7; TRBD2 is a possible D gene (6 bases). Trimming pared 4 bases from V and 5 bases from J, leaving 27 bases between. The CDR3 extends over 18 amino acids. Germline V lookup: CDR1 SGHVS, CDR2 FQNEAQ. Based on the CDR3 plus reference TRBV7-8 and TRBJ2-7, the full variable domain is GAGVSQSPRYKVAKRGQDVALRCDPISGHVSLFWYQQALGQGPEFLTYFQNEAQLDKSGLPSDRFFAERPEGSVSTLKIQRTQQEDSAVYLCASSSPPGTVAPWDEQYFGPGTRLTVT.

This clone was detected once. The chain carries TRBV9 and TRBJ2-7; 9 nucleotides line up with TRBD1. Germline CDR1 and CDR2: SGDLS and YYNGEE. The CDR3 has 15 residues. V lost 3 bases to trimming and J lost 6 bases; unmatched junction nucleotides: 10. The CDR3 sequence: CASSGSGTGFSEQYF. In DNA, the CDR3 is TGTGCCAGCAGCGGATCCGGGACAGGGTTCTCCGAGCAGTACTTC.

Points on this clone: Within the sample, other DNA sequences also encode this same CDR3. The V call is TRBV6-5, the J call TRBJ1-5, with a weak D call TRBD1 (6 bases). V was pared by 0 bases and J by 6 bases, with 9 bases between. The germline CDR1 and CDR2 sequences are MNHEY and SVGAGI. The CDR3 has 14 amino acids. Written as DNA, the CDR3 is TGTGCCAGCAGTTACTCCGGGGGCGGTCAGCCCCAGCATTTT. Its protein is CASSYSGGGQPQHF.

V is TRBV30 and J is TRBJ2-2; D is ambiguous. The length of the CDR3 is 13 residues. The V gene's germline CDR1 is GTSNPN and CDR2 SVGIG (reference sequence). Between the trimmed V and J ends, which lost 2 bases and 0 bases, there was a span of 4 bases. The CDR3 region is CAWSMTNTGELFF. CDR3 coding DNA: TGTGCCTGGAGTATGACGAACACCGGGGAGCTGTTTTTT.

This chain links TRBV11-2 with TRBJ2-3; D may be TRBD1 (6 bases). This CDR3 has 16 residues. V shed 5 bases and J shed 2 bases, with 17 bases lying between them. The germline CDR1 and CDR2 sequences are SGHAT and FQNNGV. Here the CDR3 DNA reads TGTGCCAGCAGCCCGGCCGGGGCAGGGGCCACAGATACGCAGTATTTT. Protein: CASSPAGAGATDTQYF.

As for this clone: Other nucleotide sequences from this sample produce the same CDR3. The V call is TRBV28, the J call TRBJ1-1, with 7 nucleotides matching TRBD1. The germline V gene has CDR1 MDHEN and CDR2 SYDVKM. This CDR3 region has 13 residues. The V gene end was trimmed by 6 bases and the J gene end by 4 bases; junction bases not matched to a gene: 5. The CDR3 region is CASSRDRATEAFF. The CDR3 DNA reads as TGTGCCAGCAGCCGCGACAGGGCCACTGAAGCTTTCTTT.

This clone occurred once. V usage is TRBV5-5 and J usage is TRBJ2-1; 7 positions agree with TRBD2. Per the germline V gene, CDR1 is SGHKS and CDR2 is YYEKEE (reference sequence). Unmatched junction bases numbered 0, after V lost 0 bases and J lost 6 bases. The CDR3 is 13 residues long. The CDR3 DNA follows: TGTGCCAGCAGCTTGGGCGGGAGCAATGAGCAGTTCTTC. It translates to CASSLGGSNEQFF.